The sequence of this T cell receptor beta chain was determined in a study of blood T cell repertoires in COVID-19. Study-wide context: T cells, B-cell-depleted T cells, or PBMCs supplied cDNA or gDNA.

Recovery meant two consecutive negative NP/OP PCR tests, professional clearance, or resolved symptoms. CDR1 is SEHNR and CDR2 is FQNEAQ in the germline V gene (reference sequence). The CDR3 runs to 19 residues. V shed 2 bases and J shed 0 bases, with 20 bases lying between them. Measured with immunoSEQ multiplex PCR; TCRdb has only the in-frame clones, and not every one. The sample consists of a few hundred thousand clones, over 80% of them appearing once. The sequencing input was PBMCs or T cells enriched from blood (not recorded which). The chain employs TRBV7-9 and TRBJ1-3, with a weak D call TRBD1 (5 bases). The clonotype originates from a woman between 50 and 59 years old who had recovered from COVID-19. Here the CDR3 reads CASSLSLRRDSISGNTIYF. DNA of the CDR3: TGTGCCAGCAGCTTAAGTCTTCGGAGGGACTCCATCTCTGGAAACACCATATATTTT.